This T cell receptor beta chain was found in a study of T cells in Graves' hyperthyroidism and ophthalmopathy. The V end lost 10 bases, the J end lost 1 base, and 18 bases lay between the germline ends. The CDR3 is made up of 15 amino acids. Germline CDR1 is MNHNS and CDR2 is SASEGT. Study outcomes and limitations: Ophthalmopathy was identified by the model a median approximately 6.4 months ahead of onset. Most thyroid clonotypes that were expanded above 0.001 also turned up in blood.

Inclusion characteristics of ophthalmopathy patients comprised a Clinical Activity Score of at least 3, a NOSPECS grade of at least 4, and duration under 3 months. Investigators excluded patients with uncontrolled infection, other autoimmune disease, pregnancy or lactation. Concerning this clonotype: Its target is unknown.

TCR beta CDR3 sequences were amplified from RNA transcripts. An initial round of RT-PCR targeting the TCR CDR3 relied on the HTBI primer set. TCRdb re-called the multiplex PCR reads through MiXCR, storing one row per CDR3 protein. The table includes 400,000 or so distinct CDR3 sequences, roughly an eighth detected once. The receptor was derived from a man aged 45-60 years with Graves' ophthalmopathy. The chain carries TRBV6-1 and TRBJ2-3, with D perhaps TRBD1 (7 bases). The source material was blood. The CDR3 protein is CATGEGGTGTDTQYF. Here the CDR3 DNA reads TGTGCCACCGGAGAAGGAGGGACAGGCACAGATACGCAGTATTTT.